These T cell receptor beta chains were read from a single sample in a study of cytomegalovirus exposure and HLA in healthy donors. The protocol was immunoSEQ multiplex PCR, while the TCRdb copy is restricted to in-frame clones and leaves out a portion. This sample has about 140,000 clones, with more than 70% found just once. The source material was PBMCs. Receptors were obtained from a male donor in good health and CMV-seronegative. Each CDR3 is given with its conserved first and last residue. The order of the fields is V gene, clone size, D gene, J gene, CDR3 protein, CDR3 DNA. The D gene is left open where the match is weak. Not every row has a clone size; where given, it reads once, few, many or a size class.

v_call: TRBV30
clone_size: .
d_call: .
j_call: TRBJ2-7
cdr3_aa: CAWIPTRQSEQYF
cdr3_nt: TGTGCCTGGATTCCGACTAGGCAGAGCGAGCAGTACTTC

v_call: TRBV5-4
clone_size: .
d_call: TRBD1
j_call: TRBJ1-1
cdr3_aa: CASSSGQGKIEAFF
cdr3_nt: TGTGCCAGCAGCTCGGGACAGGGGAAAATTGAAGCTTTCTTT

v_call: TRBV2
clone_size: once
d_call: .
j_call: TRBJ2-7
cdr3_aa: CASEASSYEQYF
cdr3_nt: TGTGCCAGCGAGGCCAGCTCCTACGAGCAGTACTTC

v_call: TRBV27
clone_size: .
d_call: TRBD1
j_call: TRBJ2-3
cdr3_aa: CASRHRDRATDTQYF
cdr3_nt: TGTGCCAGCAGGCACCGGGACAGGGCGACAGATACGCAGTATTTT

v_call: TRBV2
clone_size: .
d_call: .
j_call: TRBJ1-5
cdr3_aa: CASSEFASAYSNQPQHF
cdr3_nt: TGTGCCAGCAGTGAATTTGCGTCCGCGTATAGCAATCAGCCCCAGCATTTT

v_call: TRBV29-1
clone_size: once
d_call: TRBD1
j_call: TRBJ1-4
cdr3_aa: CSVRQGALNEKLFF
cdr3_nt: TGCAGCGTTCGACAGGGGGCTCTTAATGAAAAACTGTTTTTT

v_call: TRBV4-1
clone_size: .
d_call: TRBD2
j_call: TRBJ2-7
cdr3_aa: CASSRGGYEQYF
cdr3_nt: TGCGCCAGCAGCCGCGGGGGTTACGAGCAGTACTTC

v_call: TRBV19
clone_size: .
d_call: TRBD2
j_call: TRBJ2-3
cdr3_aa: CASSILAGGADTQYF
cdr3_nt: TGTGCCAGTAGTATATTAGCGGGAGGAGCAGATACGCAGTATTTT

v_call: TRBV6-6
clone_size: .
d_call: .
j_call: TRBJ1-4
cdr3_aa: CASSFQGGEKLFF
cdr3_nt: TGTGCCAGCAGTTTTCAGGGTGGAGAAAAACTGTTTTTT

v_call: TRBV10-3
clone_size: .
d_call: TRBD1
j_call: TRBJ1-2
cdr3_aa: CAIATGAYGYTF
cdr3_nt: TGTGCCATTGCAACAGGGGCCTATGGCTACACCTTC

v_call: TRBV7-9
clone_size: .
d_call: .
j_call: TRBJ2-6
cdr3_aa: CASSSLRRDGNSGANVLTF
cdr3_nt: TGTGCCAGCAGCTCCCTGAGGCGGGACGGGAACTCTGGGGCCAACGTCCTGACTTTC

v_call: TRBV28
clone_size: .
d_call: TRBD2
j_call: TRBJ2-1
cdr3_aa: CASSRALTSGRVVGYNEQFF
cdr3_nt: TGTGCCAGCAGCCGCGCCTTGACTAGCGGGAGGGTGGTGGGATACAATGAGCAGTTCTTC

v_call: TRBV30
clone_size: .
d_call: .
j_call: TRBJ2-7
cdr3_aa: CAWTGPSYEQYF
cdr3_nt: TGTGCCTGGACTGGGCCCAGCTACGAGCAGTACTTC

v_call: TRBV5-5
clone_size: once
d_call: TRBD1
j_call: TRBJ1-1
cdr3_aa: CASSLSDRENPMNTEAFF
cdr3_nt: TGTGCCAGCAGCTTGTCGGACAGGGAGAATCCAATGAACACTGAAGCTTTCTTT

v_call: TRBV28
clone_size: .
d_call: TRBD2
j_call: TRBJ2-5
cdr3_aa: CASSSGLAGGLQTQYF
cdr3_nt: TGTGCCAGCAGTTCGGGACTAGCGGGAGGGTTACAGACCCAGTACTTC

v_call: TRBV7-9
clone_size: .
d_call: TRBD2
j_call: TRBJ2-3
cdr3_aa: CASSQISGSSDTQYF
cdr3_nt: TGTGCCAGCAGCCAGATTAGCGGGAGCTCAGATACGCAGTATTTT

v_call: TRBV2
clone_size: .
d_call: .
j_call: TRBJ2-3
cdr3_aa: CASSTGPDTQYF
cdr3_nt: TGTGCCAGCAGTACAGGTCCAGATACGCAGTATTTT

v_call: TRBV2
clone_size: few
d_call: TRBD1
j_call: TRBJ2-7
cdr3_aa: CASSESRQGPYEQYF
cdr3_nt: TGTGCCAGCAGTGAATCACGACAGGGCCCCTACGAGCAGTACTTC

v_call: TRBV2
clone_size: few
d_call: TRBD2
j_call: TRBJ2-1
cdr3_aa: CASSGLAGGRSYNEQFF
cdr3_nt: TGTGCCAGCAGCGGACTAGCGGGAGGGCGGTCCTACAATGAGCAGTTCTTC

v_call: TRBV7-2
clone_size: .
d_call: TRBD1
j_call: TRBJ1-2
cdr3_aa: CASSLGQGLGYTF
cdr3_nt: TGTGCCAGCAGCTTAGGACAGGGCTTAGGCTACACCTTC

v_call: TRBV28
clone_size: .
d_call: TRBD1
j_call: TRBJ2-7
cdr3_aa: CASSPTLDRGAEQYF
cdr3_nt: TGTGCCAGCAGTCCAACACTAGACAGGGGGGCTGAGCAGTACTTC

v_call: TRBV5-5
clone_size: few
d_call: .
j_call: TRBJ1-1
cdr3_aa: CASSLAPDTEAFF
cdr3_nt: TGTGCCAGCAGCTTGGCCCCCGACACTGAAGCTTTCTTT

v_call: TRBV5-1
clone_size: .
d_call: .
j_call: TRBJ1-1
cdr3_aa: CASNVSPDTEAFF
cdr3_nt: TGCGCCAGCAACGTCTCCCCGGACACTGAAGCTTTCTTT

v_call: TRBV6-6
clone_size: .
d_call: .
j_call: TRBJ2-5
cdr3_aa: CASSYGRGKKTQYF
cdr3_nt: TGTGCCAGCAGTTACGGTAGGGGTAAGAAGACCCAGTACTTC

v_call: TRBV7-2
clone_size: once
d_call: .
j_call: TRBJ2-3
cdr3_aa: CASSPFGAGLTDTQYF
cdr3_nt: TGTGCCAGCAGCCCCTTCGGAGCGGGCCTCACAGATACGCAGTATTTT

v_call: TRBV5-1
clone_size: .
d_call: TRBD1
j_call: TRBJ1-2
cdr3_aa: CASRVDRVYGYTF
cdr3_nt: TGCGCCAGCAGAGTGGACAGGGTCTATGGCTACACCTTC

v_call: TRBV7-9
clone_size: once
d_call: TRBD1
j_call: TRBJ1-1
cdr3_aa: CASTWDRGTEAFF
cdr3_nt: TGTGCCAGCACCTGGGACAGGGGCACTGAAGCTTTCTTT

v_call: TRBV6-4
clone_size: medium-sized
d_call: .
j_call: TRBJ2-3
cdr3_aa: CASSPSGEGEQYF
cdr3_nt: TGTGCCAGCAGTCCCTCTGGTGAAGGGGAGCAGTATTTT

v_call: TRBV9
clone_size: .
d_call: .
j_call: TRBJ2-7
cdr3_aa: CASSPHSGDYYEQYF
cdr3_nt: TGTGCCAGCAGCCCCCACTCGGGGGATTACTACGAGCAGTACTTC

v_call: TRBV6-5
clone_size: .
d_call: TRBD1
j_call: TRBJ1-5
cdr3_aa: CASSWTGEGQPQHF
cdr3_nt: TGTGCCAGCAGTTGGACAGGAGAGGGTCAGCCCCAGCATTTT

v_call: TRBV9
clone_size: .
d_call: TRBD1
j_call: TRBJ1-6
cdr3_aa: CASSATGTGGSPLHF
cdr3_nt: TGTGCCAGCAGCGCCACCGGGACAGGGGGATCACCCCTCCACTTT

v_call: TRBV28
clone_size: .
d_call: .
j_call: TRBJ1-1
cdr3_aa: CASRSTGLNTEAFF
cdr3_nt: TGTGCCAGCAGGAGTACAGGGTTGAACACTGAAGCTTTCTTT

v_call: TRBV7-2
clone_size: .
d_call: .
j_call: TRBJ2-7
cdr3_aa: CASSLEERKQYF
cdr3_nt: TGTGCCAGCAGCTTAGAGGAGCGGAAGCAGTACTTC

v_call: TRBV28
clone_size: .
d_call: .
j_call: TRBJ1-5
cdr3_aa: CASSPPGRGGQPQHF
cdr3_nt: TGTGCCAGCAGTCCCCCCGGAAGGGGTGGTCAGCCCCAGCATTTT

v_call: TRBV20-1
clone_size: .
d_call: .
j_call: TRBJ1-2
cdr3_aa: CSARVGLGYTF
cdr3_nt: TGCAGTGCTAGAGTGGGGCTTGGCTACACCTTC

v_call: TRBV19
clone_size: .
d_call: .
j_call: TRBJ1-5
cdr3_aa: CASSMAGEMGNQPQHF
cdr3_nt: TGTGCCAGTAGTATGGCCGGGGAGATGGGCAATCAGCCCCAGCATTTT

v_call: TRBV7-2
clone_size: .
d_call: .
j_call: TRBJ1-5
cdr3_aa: CASSSLGGRQPQHF
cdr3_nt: TGTGCCAGCAGCTCCCTCGGGGGGCGTCAGCCCCAGCATTTT

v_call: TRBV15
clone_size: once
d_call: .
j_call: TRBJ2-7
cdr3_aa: CATSRDGAFSGSYEQYF
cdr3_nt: TGTGCCACCAGCAGAGATGGGGCCTTCTCGGGCTCCTACGAGCAGTACTTC

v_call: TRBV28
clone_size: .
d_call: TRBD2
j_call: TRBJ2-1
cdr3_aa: CASRVLAGVHEQFF
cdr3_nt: TGTGCCAGCAGGGTCCTAGCGGGAGTCCATGAGCAGTTCTTC

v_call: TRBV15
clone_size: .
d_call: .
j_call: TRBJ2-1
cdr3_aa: CATSRDPGAYNEQFF
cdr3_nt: TGTGCCACCAGCAGAGATCCGGGGGCCTACAATGAGCAGTTCTTC

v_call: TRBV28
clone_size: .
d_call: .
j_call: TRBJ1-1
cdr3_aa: CASTRGTEAFF
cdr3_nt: TGTGCCAGCACCCGCGGGACTGAAGCTTTCTTT

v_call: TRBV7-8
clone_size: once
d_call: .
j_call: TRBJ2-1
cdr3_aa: CASSASRAGNNEQFF
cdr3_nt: TGTGCCAGCAGCGCTTCGAGGGCCGGCAACAATGAGCAGTTCTTC

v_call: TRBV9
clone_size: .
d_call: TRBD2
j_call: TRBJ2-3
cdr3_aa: CASSGGLAGVTWQYF
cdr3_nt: TGTGCCAGCAGCGGCGGACTAGCGGGGGTAACATGGCAGTATTTT

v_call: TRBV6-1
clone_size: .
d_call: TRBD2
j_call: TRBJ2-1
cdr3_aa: CASNPAGRVNEQFF
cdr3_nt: TGTGCCAGCAATCCGGCAGGGAGGGTAAATGAGCAGTTCTTC

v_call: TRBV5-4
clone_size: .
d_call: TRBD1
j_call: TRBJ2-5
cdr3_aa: CASSPRGPVETQYF
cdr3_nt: TGTGCCAGCAGCCCCAGGGGGCCCGTCGAGACCCAGTACTTC

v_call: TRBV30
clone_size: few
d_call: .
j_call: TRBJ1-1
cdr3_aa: CAWSVLADIEAFF
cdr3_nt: TGTGCCTGGAGTGTATTGGCAGACATTGAAGCTTTCTTT

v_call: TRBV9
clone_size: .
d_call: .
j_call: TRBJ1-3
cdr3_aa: CASSLSDGRTGNTIYF
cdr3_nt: TGTGCCAGCAGCCTTTCCGATGGCAGAACTGGAAACACCATATATTTT

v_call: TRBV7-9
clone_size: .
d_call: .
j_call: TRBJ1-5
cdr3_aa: CASSTGQPYQPQHF
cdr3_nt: TGTGCCAGCAGTACCGGACAGCCCTATCAGCCCCAGCATTTT

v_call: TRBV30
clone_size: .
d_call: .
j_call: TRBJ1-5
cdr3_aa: CAWSLQGNQPQHF
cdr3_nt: TGTGCCTGGAGTCTCCAGGGTAATCAGCCCCAGCATTTT

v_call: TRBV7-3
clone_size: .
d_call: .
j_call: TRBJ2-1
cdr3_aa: CASSRTTGLLNEQFF
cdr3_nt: TGTGCCAGCAGTCGAACTACGGGACTTCTCAATGAGCAGTTCTTC

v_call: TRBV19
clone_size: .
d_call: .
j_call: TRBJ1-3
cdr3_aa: CASRAQPGSTIYF
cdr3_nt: TGTGCCAGTCGGGCCCAACCGGGATCCACCATATATTTT

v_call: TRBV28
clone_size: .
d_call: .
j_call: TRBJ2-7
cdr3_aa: CASSSLGYEQYF
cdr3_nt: TGTGCCAGCAGTTCCCTCGGGTACGAGCAGTACTTC

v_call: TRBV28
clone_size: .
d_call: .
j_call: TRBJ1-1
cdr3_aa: CASISPIGGFAAAFF
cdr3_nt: TGTGCCAGCATCTCCCCCATCGGGGGATTTGCGGCGGCTTTCTTT

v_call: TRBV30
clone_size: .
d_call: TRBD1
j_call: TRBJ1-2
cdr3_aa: CAWNGQGAGGYTF
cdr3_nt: TGTGCCTGGAACGGACAGGGGGCCGGTGGCTACACCTTC

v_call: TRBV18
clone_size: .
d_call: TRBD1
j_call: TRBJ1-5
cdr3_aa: CASSPLGQGIDQPQHF
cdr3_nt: TGTGCCAGCTCACCGCTGGGACAGGGGATAGATCAGCCCCAGCATTTT

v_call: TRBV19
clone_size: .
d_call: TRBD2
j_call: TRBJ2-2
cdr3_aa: CASLPGLANTGELFF
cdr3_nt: TGTGCCAGCTTGCCCGGACTAGCCAACACCGGGGAGCTGTTTTTT

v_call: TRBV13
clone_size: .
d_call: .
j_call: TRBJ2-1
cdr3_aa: CASSLKRAREQFF
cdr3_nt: TGTGCCAGCAGCTTAAAGCGAGCTCGGGAGCAGTTCTTC

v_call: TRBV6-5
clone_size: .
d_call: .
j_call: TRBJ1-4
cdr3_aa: CASSYSLSGGGEKLFF
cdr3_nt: TGTGCCAGCAGTTACTCGCTTTCTGGGGGCGGTGAAAAACTGTTTTTT

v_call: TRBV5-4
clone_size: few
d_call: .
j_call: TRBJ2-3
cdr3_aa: CASSFSGSTDTQYF
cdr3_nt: TGTGCCAGCAGCTTCTCCGGGAGCACAGATACGCAGTATTTT

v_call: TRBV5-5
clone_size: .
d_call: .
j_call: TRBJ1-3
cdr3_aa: CASSRQGSWNGNTIYF
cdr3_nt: TGTGCCAGCAGCCGACAAGGGAGTTGGAACGGAAACACCATATATTTT